A single sample gave rise to the 25 T cell receptor beta chains below, sequenced in a study of PD-1 blockade in mismatch repair-deficient tumors. Assay used: immunoSEQ multiplex PCR; TCRdb lists only in-frame clones, some missing. The sample includes around 120,000 clones, approximately 91% seen only once; the top ten take 10% to 15%. Sequenced here: peripheral blood, sampled roughly 70 weeks after starting pembrolizumab. The receptors were sampled from an adult with mismatch repair-deficient cancer.

The V gene is TRBV7-9, the J gene TRBJ1-2; maybe TRBD1 (5 bases). V gave up 7 bases and J gave up 4 bases, with 10 bases separating them. The CDR3 runs to 12 residues. Germline-derived CDR1 and CDR2 are SEHNR and FQNEAQ (reference sequence). CDR3 DNA sequence: TGTGCCAGCATCATCGACAGCTATGGCTACACCTTC. Its translation is CASIIDSYGYTF. The variable domain in full, completed from reference TRBV7-9 and TRBJ1-2, reads DTGVSQNPRHKITKRGQNVTFRCDPISEHNRLYWYRQTLGQGPEFLTYFQNEAQLEKSRLLSDRFSAERPKGSFSTLEIQRTEQGDSAMYLCASIIDSYGYTFGSGTRLTVV.

This chain connects TRBV4-3 to TRBJ2-7; 9 nucleotides line up with TRBD1. Losses at the gene ends were 4 bases for V and 3 bases for J; bases not matched to a gene: 7. CDR1 is LGHNA and CDR2 is YSLEER in the germline V gene. The CDR3 is 15 amino acids. This CDR3 is CASSPWTGVNYEQYF. DNA of the CDR3: TGCGCCAGCAGCCCCTGGACAGGGGTCAACTACGAGCAGTACTTC.

The chain employs TRBV5-1 and TRBJ2-1, with no clear D. Looked up from germline, CDR1 is SGHRS and CDR2 is YFSETQ. Trimming cost V 4 bases and J 4 bases, with 12 bases left between them. The CDR3 length is 14 residues. In DNA, the CDR3 is TGCGCCAGCAGCACTTCCGGATCTTACAATGAGCAGTTCTTC. Encoded protein: CASSTSGSYNEQFF. Full variable domain (rest looked up from reference TRBV5-1 and TRBJ2-1): KAGVTQTPRYLIKTRGQQVTLSCSPISGHRSVSWYQQTPGQGLQFLFEYFSETQRNKGNFPGRFSGRQFSNSRSEMNVSTLELGDSALYLCASSTSGSYNEQFFGPGTRLTVL.

The chain recombines TRBV23-1 with TRBJ2-3, with TRBD1 as a possible D gene (6 bases). TRBV23-1 is known as an ORF, though its function is uncertain. V lost 0 bases and J lost 1, with 14 bases in between. There are 17 residues in the CDR3. The CDR3 is CASSQSWAGAGTDTQYF. CDR3 coding DNA: TGCGCCAGCAGTCAATCCTGGGCAGGGGCGGGCACAGATACGCAGTATTTT.

The chain couples TRBV18 to TRBJ1-2; 10 bases map to TRBD1. Germline V gene data show CDR1 as KGHSH and CDR2 as LQKENI. The CDR3 has 16 residues. V shed 2 bases and J 2 bases; nucleotides not matched to a gene: 5. This CDR3 is CASSPADRGLNYGYTF. The CDR3 nucleotides are TGTGCCAGCTCACCAGCCGACAGGGGGCTGAACTATGGCTACACCTTC.

V usage is TRBV12-5 and J usage is TRBJ2-7; possibly TRBD1 or TRBD2 for D (5 bases each). CDR3 length: 15 residues. The germline V gene has CDR1 LGHNT and CDR2 FRNRAP. V lost 7 bases to trimming and J lost 2 bases, with 18 bases between them. Here the CDR3 DNA reads TGTGCTAGTGCCATTCATGAGAGGGGCGCCTACGAGCAGTACTTC. It yields the protein CASAIHERGAYEQYF.

The chain employs TRBV6-1 and TRBJ1-2, with 8 positions matching TRBD1. CDR3 length: 12 residues. Trimming at V came to 8 bases and at J to 8 bases, leaving 7 bases not matched to a gene. In germline, CDR1 is MNHNS, CDR2 SASEGT. The DNA for the CDR3 is TGTGCCAGCTCGACAGGGGCCCTCGGCTACACCTTC. Translation: CASSTGALGYTF.

This chain joins TRBV10-2 and TRBJ2-5; the D is unclear. Per the germline V gene, CDR1 is WSHSY and CDR2 is SAAADI. Between the trimmed V and J ends, which lost 6 bases and 4 bases, there was a span of 15 bases. The CDR3 consists of 14 residues. The chain's CDR3 is CASRALGWLETQYF. Here the CDR3 DNA reads TGCGCCAGCAGGGCACTTGGGTGGTTAGAGACCCAGTACTTC.

The gene calls are TRBV5-1 and TRBJ2-7, with unresolved D. V was pared by 4 bases and J by 0 bases, with 14 bases between. The CDR3 contains 15 residues. CDR1 SGHRS and CDR2 YFSETQ come from the germline V gene. The CDR3 nucleotides are TGCGCCAGCAGCCCCACGAGACTTTTCTCCTACGAGCAGTACTTC. Protein sequence: CASSPTRLFSYEQYF. Combining the CDR3 with reference TRBV5-1 and TRBJ2-7 gives the whole variable domain KAGVTQTPRYLIKTRGQQVTLSCSPISGHRSVSWYQQTPGQGLQFLFEYFSETQRNKGNFPGRFSGRQFSNSRSEMNVSTLELGDSALYLCASSPTRLFSYEQYFGPGTRLTVT.

The chain joins TRBV6-1 to TRBJ2-7, with D possibly being TRBD1 (5 bases). The CDR3 has 13 amino acids. Trimming left V 4 bases short and J 2 bases short, with 9 bases between. Looked up from germline, CDR1 is MNHNS and CDR2 is SASEGT. The chain's CDR3 is CASSVDRTYEQYF. The CDR3 DNA is TGTGCCAGCAGTGTTGACAGAACCTACGAGCAGTACTTC.

V is TRBV7-3 and J is TRBJ2-5, with 12 bases lining up with TRBD2. The CDR3 is made up of 15 amino acids. Germline CDR1 reads SGHTA; CDR2 reads FQGTGA. Unmatched junction bases numbered 5, after V lost 5 bases and J lost 4 bases. CDR3 coding DNA: TGTGCCAGCAGCCCCTCGGGACTAGCGGGAGAGACCCAGTACTTC. Translated, it gives CASSPSGLAGETQYF. Using reference TRBV7-3 and TRBJ2-5 for the parts outside the CDR3, the full variable domain is GAGVSQTPSNKVTEKGKYVELRCDPISGHTALYWYRQSLGQGPEFLIYFQGTGAADDSGLPNDRFFAVRPEGSVSTLKIQRTERGDSAVYLCASSPSGLAGETQYFGPGTRLLVL.

This CDR3 is CASSGTSGTTYEQYF. Written as DNA, the CDR3 is TGTGCCAGTAGTGGAACTAGCGGGACAACCTACGAGCAGTACTTC. The chain couples TRBV19 to TRBJ2-7, with 10 positions matching TRBD2. The CDR3 has 15 amino acids. V shed 5 bases and J 2 bases; nucleotides not matched to a gene: 6. From germline, CDR1 is LNHDA and CDR2 SQIVND (reference sequence).

In its sample, this clone was seen a few times. The CDR3 sequence: CASTGTENEKLFF. The DNA for the CDR3 is TGTGCCAGCACCGGGACGGAAAATGAAAAACTGTTTTTT. The chain links TRBV6-1 to TRBJ1-4; possible D gene TRBD1, 5 bases. The CDR3 totals 13 residues. CDR1 and CDR2 from the germline V gene are MNHNS and SASEGT. The V end was cut by 7 bases, the J end by 5 bases, with 11 bases between.

The rearrangement joins TRBV6-4 to TRBJ1-5; D remains unclear. Germline CDR1 and CDR2: MRHNA and SNTAGT. The CDR3 is made up of 12 amino acids. V gave up 4 bases and J gave up 9 bases, with 10 bases separating them. The CDR3 is CASSGPEAPQHF. Here the CDR3 DNA reads TGTGCCAGCAGTGGGCCGGAGGCGCCCCAGCATTTT.

The chain carries TRBV29-1 and TRBJ2-1, with 9 bases that match TRBD1. V lost 1 base and J lost 2; bases outside the gene matches: 6. Germline loops: CDR1 SQVTM, CDR2 ANQGSEA. This CDR3 is built from 16 residues. The CDR3 protein is CSVEGRQGGAYNEQFF. As DNA, the CDR3 is TGCAGCGTTGAAGGACGACAGGGGGGAGCCTACAATGAGCAGTTCTTC.

The chain combines TRBV27 with TRBJ2-6; no reliable D call. CDR1 and CDR2 (germline): MNHEY, SMNVEV (reference sequence). The CDR3 has 16 residues. Trimming stripped 5 bases from V and 0 bases from J, with 11 bases between. CDR3 nucleotide sequence: TGTGCCAGCAGTACCGTAAGCGCCTCTGGGGCCAACGTCCTGACTTTC. Its translation is CASSTVSASGANVLTF.

The chain employs TRBV4-2 and TRBJ2-3; D is perhaps TRBD2 (6 bases). CDR3 size: 15 residues. Germline CDR1 and CDR2: LGHNA and YNFKEQ. The ends were cut back, 0 bases at V and 0 bases at J, with 7 bases in the middle. CDR3 residues: CASSQESGSTDTQYF. The CDR3, as DNA: TGTGCCAGCAGCCAAGAGAGCGGGAGCACAGATACGCAGTATTTT.

The chain employs TRBV4-1 and TRBJ2-2, with D uncertain. Germline V CDR1 and CDR2: MGHRA, YSYEKL. V was shortened by 1 base and J by 3 bases, with 9 bases between the two germline ends. This CDR3 has 15 amino acids. The CDR3 loop reads CASSQAPGHTGELFF. In nucleotides, the CDR3 is TGCGCCAGCAGCCAAGCCCCAGGCCACACCGGGGAGCTGTTTTTT.

About this clone itself: This same CDR3 is encoded by further DNA sequences in the sample. The chain joins TRBV11-2 to TRBJ2-7; no clear D. This CDR3 comprises 11 residues. Germline V gene sequence: CDR1 SGHAT, CDR2 FQNNGV. Trimming took off 3 bases at V and 4 bases at J, with 4 bases between the two ends. CDR3 DNA: TGTGCCAGCAGCTTGAATTACGAGCAGTACTTC. Residues: CASSLNYEQYF.

The chain employs TRBV29-1 and TRBJ2-2; 9 bases agree with TRBD1. J was trimmed by 4 bases and V by 6 bases; bases with no gene match: 6. The CDR3 is 14 amino acids. In germline, CDR1 is SQVTM, CDR2 ANQGSEA. CDR3 coding DNA: TGCAGCGTCTCCCGGGACAGGGCCACCGGGGAGCTGTTTTTT. It is translated as CSVSRDRATGELFF.

This clone appeared once. The rearrangement joins TRBV4-1 to TRBJ2-2; D unresolved. The CDR3 contains 14 residues. V lost 4 bases to trimming and J lost 1 base, with 7 bases between them. Germline V CDR1 and CDR2: MGHRA, YSYEKL. The CDR3 sequence is CASSPGRNTGELFF. CDR3 bases: TGCGCCAGCAGCCCCGGACGGAACACCGGGGAGCTGTTTTTT.

The genes are TRBV9 and TRBJ1-1; TRBD1 might be the D (6 bases). This CDR3 has 14 amino acids. Trimming shortened V by 2 bases and J by 4 bases, and 12 bases separated the two germline ends. CDR1 is SGDLS and CDR2 is YYNGEE in the germline V gene. CDR3 in DNA: TGTGCCAGCAGCGTTGGCAGGGGAGTCACTGAAGCTTTCTTT. Protein: CASSVGRGVTEAFF.

V usage is TRBV4-1 and J usage is TRBJ1-5, with 7 bases that match TRBD1. The CDR3 sequence is 15 residues long. With 1 base clipped from V and 3 bases from J, the junction kept 3 bases outside the gene matches. Germline CDR1 and CDR2: MGHRA and YSYEKL. CDR3 sequence reads: CASSQVGQINQPQHF. The CDR3 DNA follows: TGCGCCAGCAGCCAAGTGGGACAGATCAATCAGCCCCAGCATTTT.

This rearrangement joins TRBV14 to TRBJ2-1; D is perhaps TRBD2 (5 bases). V was cut by 2 bases and J by 10 bases, with 12 bases left in between. Germline loops: CDR1 SGHDN, CDR2 FVKESK. The CDR3 is 13 residues long. In DNA, the CDR3 is TGTGCCAGCAGCCAATTTCCGGGAAGGGAGCAGTTCTTC. This encodes CASSQFPGREQFF.

This chain uses TRBV27 with TRBJ2-3; the match to TRBD2 covers 9 bases. CDR3 length equals 16 residues. J lost 1 base, V lost 5 bases, and 7 bases had no gene match. The germline CDR1 and CDR2 sequences are MNHEY and SMNVEV (reference sequence). The CDR3 sequence is CASSLSGRGRTDTQYF. In DNA form, the CDR3 reads TGTGCCAGCAGTCTTAGCGGGAGAGGACGCACAGATACGCAGTATTTT.